Listed below are T cell receptor beta chains from one sample, sequenced in a study of shared clonotypes between healthy human individuals. TCRdb's table, derived via immunoSEQ multiplex PCR, lists solely in-frame clones and lacks some. Of 2 million to 2.5 million clones listed, 93% are singletons. The material sequenced was naive CD4+ T cells from PBMCs. The receptor set was obtained from a man aged 18 to 29 in good health. Some clones in this sample may be carry-over from other donors' samples. The CDR3 runs from the conserved cysteine through the conserved F or W. The D gene is left open where the match is weak. The listing skips clone size in some rows; elsewhere it reads once, few, many or a size class.

>.|.|TRBV4-3|15|TRBJ2-2
TGCGCCAGCAGCCAAGACGAAACATGGGCCGGGGAGCTGTTTTTT
CASSQDETWAGELFF
>.|.|TRBV28|14|TRBJ2-1
TGTGCCAGCACCTCCGGAGCCGAGGTCTATGAGCAGTTCTTC
CASTSGAEVYEQFF
>.|TRBD2|TRBV18|15|TRBJ2-1
TGTGCCAGCTCGCCCACTAGCGGCTCCTACAATGAGCAGTTCTTC
CASSPTSGSYNEQFF
>.|.|TRBV5-1|15|TRBJ1-1
TGCGCCAGCAGCTTGGGTATAGGGATGAACACTGAAGCTTTCTTT
CASSLGIGMNTEAFF
>.|.|TRBV4-1|18|TRBJ1-5
TGCGCCAGCAGCCAAGTAGGGGGTGGGCGGTATAGCAATCAGCCCCAGCATTTT
CASSQVGGGRYSNQPQHF
>few|TRBD2|TRBV11-2|15|TRBJ2-7
TGTGCCAGCAGCCCCCGCCGGGACTACTCCTACGAGCAGTACTTC
CASSPRRDYSYEQYF
>.|TRBD1|TRBV9|16|TRBJ2-3
TGTGCCAGCAGCGTCCGGGACAGCCTCAGCACAGATACGCAGTATTTT
CASSVRDSLSTDTQYF
>once|.|TRBV28|13|TRBJ1-2
TGTGCCAGCAGCTTAGAACGTTACTATGGCTACACCTTC
CASSLERYYGYTF
>.|.|TRBV5-4|13|TRBJ1-1
TGTGCCAGCAGCTTATATCAGAACACTGAAGCTTTCTTT
CASSLYQNTEAFF
>.|.|TRBV19|19|TRBJ1-1
TGTGCCAGTAGTATGGACCCGCGGAGGGGGGCGGTCACGAACACTGAAGCTTTCTTT
CASSMDPRRGAVTNTEAFF
>.|.|TRBV28|13|TRBJ1-2
TGTGCCAGCAGCCCAGCGTTGAACTATGGCTACACCTTC
CASSPALNYGYTF
>.|.|TRBV2|14|TRBJ2-7
TGTGCCAGCAGTGACGAGGGAAGCTCCTACGAGCAGTACTTC
CASSDEGSSYEQYF
>.|TRBD2|TRBV5-1|15|TRBJ2-1
TGCGCCAGCCAACTACTAGCGGGAGCCTTGGATGAGCAGTTCTTC
CASQLLAGALDEQFF
>.|TRBD2|TRBV7-2|15|TRBJ2-3
TGTGCCAGCAGCGCGACTAGCGGAAACACAGATACGCAGTATTTT
CASSATSGNTDTQYF
>.|.|TRBV5-1|12|TRBJ2-7
TGCGCCAGCAGCTATGGGTTGGGGGAGCAGTACTTC
CASSYGLGEQYF
>.|.|TRBV9|19|TRBJ2-7
TGTGCCAGCAGCGTAGGGGGGAGCGGTCTAGCAGGGAGAAGGGACGAGCAGTACTTC
CASSVGGSGLAGRRDEQYF
>.|TRBD1|TRBV28|13|TRBJ1-2
TGTGCCAGCCTGGGACAGGGGAAGGGTGGCTACACCTTC
CASLGQGKGGYTF
>.|TRBD1|TRBV7-9|17|TRBJ2-5
TGTGCCAGCAGCACCGGGACAGGGGAGCTGAACCAAGAGACCCAGTACTTC
CASSTGTGELNQETQYF
>.|TRBD1|TRBV15|14|TRBJ2-7
TGTGCCACCAGCACCTGGACAGGGGGCGTTGAGCAGTACTTC
CATSTWTGGVEQYF
>.|.|TRBV5-4|15|TRBJ1-1
TGTGCCAGCAGCCAACCGAAGTTAGGGAACACTGAAGCTTTCTTT
CASSQPKLGNTEAFF
>once|TRBD2|TRBV6-1|13|TRBJ2-7
TGTGCCAGCAGTCTGCGGGAGGGCTACGAGCAGTACTTC
CASSLREGYEQYF
>.|TRBD2|TRBV13|15|TRBJ2-5
TGTGCCAGCAGCTTAACCGGGAGGGCCGGTGAGACCCAGTACTTC
CASSLTGRAGETQYF
>.|TRBD2|TRBV5-1|16|TRBJ2-5
TGCGCCAGCATTCCCGCCCCCCTAGCGGGAGAAGAGACCCAGTACTTC
CASIPAPLAGEETQYF
>.|.|TRBV7-2|14|TRBJ1-2
TGTGCCAGCAGCCTCTTAACAGGGTACTATGGCTACACCTTC
CASSLLTGYYGYTF
>.|TRBD1|TRBV29-1|14|TRBJ2-5
TGCAGCGTTGATTTGGACAGGGGCGGGGAGACCCAGTACTTC
CSVDLDRGGETQYF
>.|.|TRBV19|14|TRBJ2-7
TGTGCCAGTAGCCCCCGGGACATTGGTTACGAGCAGTACTTC
CASSPRDIGYEQYF
>.|TRBD1|TRBV28|16|TRBJ1-5
TGTGCCAGCAGCGTAACTGGCAGGGGGATCAATCAGCCCCAGCATTTT
CASSVTGRGINQPQHF
>.|.|TRBV25-1|13|TRBJ2-3
TGTGCCAGCAGTGAACAGGGTTTGGATACGCAGTATTTT
CASSEQGLDTQYF
>.|.|TRBV15|15|TRBJ2-5
TGTGCCACCAGCAGAGGCGGGGCAGGGAGAGAGACCCAGTACTTC
CATSRGGAGRETQYF
>once|.|TRBV6-5|13|TRBJ1-2
TGTGCCAGCAGCGAGGGACGGAACTATGGCTACACCTTC
CASSEGRNYGYTF
>.|.|TRBV5-4|15|TRBJ1-1
TGTGCCAGCAGCGCGGTTTCATCGCTGAACACTGAAGCTTTCTTT
CASSAVSSLNTEAFF
>.|.|TRBV5-1|15|TRBJ1-5
TGCGCCAGCAGCTTGGAAGGCAGGTGGAATCAGCCCCAGCATTTT
CASSLEGRWNQPQHF
>.|TRBD2|TRBV13|15|TRBJ2-3
TGTGCCAGCAGCTTGGGAGGGAACCCACCAGATACGCAGTATTTT
CASSLGGNPPDTQYF
>.|.|TRBV28|12|TRBJ1-1
TGTGCCAGCAGTGGGGGGGTCCCCGGAGCTTTCTTT
CASSGGVPGAFF
>once|.|TRBV7-2|14|TRBJ2-2
TGTGCCAGCAGCCCCAGAGGGGGGCCCGGGGAGCTGTTTTTT
CASSPRGGPGELFF
>.|TRBD2|TRBV19|16|TRBJ2-1
TGTGCCAGTAGTTCCGGACTAGCGGGAATTCTCAATGAGCAGTTCTTC
CASSSGLAGILNEQFF
>.|.|TRBV11-1|17|TRBJ2-6
TGTGCCAGCAGCCCCCGAAGGCTGGGATCTGGGGCCAACGTCCTGACTTTC
CASSPRRLGSGANVLTF
>.|TRBD2|TRBV28|16|TRBJ2-1
TGTGCCAGCCTAGGGTCAGGGGCGGGAGGTCGCAATGAGCAGTTCTTC
CASLGSGAGGRNEQFF
>.|TRBD2|TRBV6-6|14|TRBJ2-7
TGTGCCAGCAGTTCTGCGGGAGCACCCTACGAGCAGTACTTC
CASSSAGAPYEQYF
>.|.|TRBV5-1|14|TRBJ2-7
TGCGCCAGCCGCGGGGACGCAGGCCGCTACGAGCAGTACTTC
CASRGDAGRYEQYF
>.|TRBD2|TRBV7-3|16|TRBJ2-1
TGTGCCAGCAGCAACAATGGACTAGCGGGAGAGATTGAGCAGTTCTTC
CASSNNGLAGEIEQFF
>.|.|TRBV4-1|13|TRBJ2-1
TGCGCCAGCAGCCCAACTCCCTACAATGAGCAGTTCTTC
CASSPTPYNEQFF
>once|TRBD2|TRBV6-5|16|TRBJ2-1
TGTGCCAGCAGTTACTCGTGGACTAGCGTTAGGAATGAGCAGTTCTTC
CASSYSWTSVRNEQFF
>.|.|TRBV7-2|12|TRBJ1-1
TGTGCCAGCAGCTTACGGAGAACTGAAGCTTTCTTT
CASSLRRTEAFF
>.|TRBD1|TRBV5-7|16|TRBJ2-2
TGTGCCAGCAGCTTTCCAGGGGGTGGACCCGCCGGGGAGCTGTTTTTT
CASSFPGGGPAGELFF